This T cell receptor (beta chain) was identified in a study of shared T cell receptors in the human thymus. The CDR3 has 18 amino acids. V gave up 0 bases and J gave up 0 bases, with 15 bases separating them. The V gene's germline CDR1 is LNHDA and CDR2 SQIVND (reference sequence). The method was immunoSEQ multiplex PCR; TCRdb's version includes in-frame clones alone and lacks a portion of them. The table includes around 68,000 clones, roughly 96% detected once. Sequencing used thymocytes. This chain links TRBV19 with TRBJ1-5; D unclear. This sequence originates from a human donor. The DNA for the CDR3 is TGTGCCAGTAGTATAGAGGTCGACGGAGCTGATAGCAATCAGCCCCAGCATTTT. This encodes CASSIEVDGADSNQPQHF.